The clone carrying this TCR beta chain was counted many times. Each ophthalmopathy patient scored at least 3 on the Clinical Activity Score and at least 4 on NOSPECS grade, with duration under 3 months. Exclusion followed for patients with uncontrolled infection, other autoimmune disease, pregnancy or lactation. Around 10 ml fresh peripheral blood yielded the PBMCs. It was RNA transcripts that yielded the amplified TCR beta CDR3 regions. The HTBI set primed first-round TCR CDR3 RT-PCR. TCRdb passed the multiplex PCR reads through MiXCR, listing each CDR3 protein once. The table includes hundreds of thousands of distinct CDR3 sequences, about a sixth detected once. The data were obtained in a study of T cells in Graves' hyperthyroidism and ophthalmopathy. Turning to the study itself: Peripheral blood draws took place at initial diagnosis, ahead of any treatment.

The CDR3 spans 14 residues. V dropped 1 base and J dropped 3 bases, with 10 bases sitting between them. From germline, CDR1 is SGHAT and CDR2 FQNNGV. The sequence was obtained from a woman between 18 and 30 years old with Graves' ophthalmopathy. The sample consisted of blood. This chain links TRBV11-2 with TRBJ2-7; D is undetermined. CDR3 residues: CASSLGSDVYEQYF. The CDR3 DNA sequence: TGTGCCAGCAGCTTAGGGTCGGACGTCTACGAGCAGTACTTC.